The source of this T cell receptor beta chain is a study of blood T cell repertoires in COVID-19. Participants were placed into cohorts based on the clinical history they reported. Germline lookup yields CDR1 SGHAT and CDR2 FQNNGV. Trimming stripped 4 bases from V and 10 bases from J, with 8 bases between. The CDR3 loop spans 11 amino acids. Methods used by the authors: Nucleated cell number was recorded as an estimate derived from reference gene primer amplification. Produced via immunoSEQ multiplex PCR; TCRdb's table is partial and in-frame only. The V and J calls and the clone size are those of that table, but D and trimming were determined from the DNA. The table has 250,000 to 300,000 clones, around 93% seen once.

The chain employs TRBV11-2 and TRBJ2-1, with D unclear. The sequenced sample consisted of PBMCs or T cells enriched from blood (not recorded which). This TCR came from a human donor in a cohort exposed to, infected with or recovered from COVID-19 (not recorded which). The donor label of this sample is uncertain. The CDR3 loop is CASSSHGEQFF. CDR3 sequence (DNA): TGTGCCAGCAGCTCCCACGGGGAGCAGTTCTTC.